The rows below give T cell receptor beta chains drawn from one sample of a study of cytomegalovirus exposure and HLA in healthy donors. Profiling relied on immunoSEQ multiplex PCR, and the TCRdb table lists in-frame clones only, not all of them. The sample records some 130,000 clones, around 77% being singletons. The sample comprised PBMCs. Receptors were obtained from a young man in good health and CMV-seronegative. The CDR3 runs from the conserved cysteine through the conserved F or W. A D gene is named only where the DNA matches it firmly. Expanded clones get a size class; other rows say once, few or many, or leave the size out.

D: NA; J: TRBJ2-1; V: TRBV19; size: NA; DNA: TGTGCCAGTAGTATATGGCGGAGAGAATACAATGAGCAGTTCTTC; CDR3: CASSIWRREYNEQFF
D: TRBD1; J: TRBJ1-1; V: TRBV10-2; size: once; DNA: TGCGCCAGCAGGGGACAGGGAGGGGGTGAAGCTTTCTTT; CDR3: CASRGQGGGEAFF
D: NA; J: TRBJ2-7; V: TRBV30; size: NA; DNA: TGTGCCTGGAGTTTCGCGTCCTACGAGCAGTACTTC; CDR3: CAWSFASYEQYF
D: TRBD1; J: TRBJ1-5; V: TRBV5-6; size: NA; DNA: TGTGCCAGCAGCTTATTCCGGGACAGGGGCTATAGCAATCAGCCCCAGCATTTT; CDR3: CASSLFRDRGYSNQPQHF
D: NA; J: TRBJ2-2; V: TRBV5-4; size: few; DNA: TGTGCCAGCAGCTTGGAACAAGGGGCCGGGGAGCTGTTTTTT; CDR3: CASSLEQGAGELFF
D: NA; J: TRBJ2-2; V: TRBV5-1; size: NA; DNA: TGCGCCAGCAGCTTGGAGGCGGGAACGAGGGGGGAGCTGTTTTTT; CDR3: CASSLEAGTRGELFF
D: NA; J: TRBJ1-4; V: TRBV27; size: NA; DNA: TGTGCCAGCAGAAAACCTGGGGAGGGCAATGAAAAACTGTTTTTT; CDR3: CASRKPGEGNEKLFF
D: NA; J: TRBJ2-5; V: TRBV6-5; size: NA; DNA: TGTGCCAGCAGCTCCGGACAGCGGGGAGGCCAGTACTTC; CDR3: CASSSGQRGGQYF
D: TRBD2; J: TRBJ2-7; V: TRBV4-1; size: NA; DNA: TGCGCCAGCGACCCGGGACTAGGGGGAAGGAGAGGCCACGAGCAGTACTTC; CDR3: CASDPGLGGRRGHEQYF
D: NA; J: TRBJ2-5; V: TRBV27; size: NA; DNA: TGTGCCAGCAGCTTCCAAGAGACCCAGTACTTC; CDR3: CASSFQETQYF
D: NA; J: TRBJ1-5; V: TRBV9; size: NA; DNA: TGTGCCAGCAGCCCTACAGGGTGGGGTCAGCCCCAGCATTTT; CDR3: CASSPTGWGQPQHF
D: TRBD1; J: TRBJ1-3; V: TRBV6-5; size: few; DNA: TGTGCCAGCAGTTACTCAAGGGGGCGGGGAAACACCATATATTTT; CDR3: CASSYSRGRGNTIYF
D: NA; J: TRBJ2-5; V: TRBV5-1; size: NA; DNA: TGCGCCAGCAGCTTGGAGCGAACTGGTCAAGAGACCCAGTACTTC; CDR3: CASSLERTGQETQYF
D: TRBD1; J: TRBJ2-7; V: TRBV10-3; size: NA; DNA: TGTGCCATCAGGGACAGGGGGGACTACGAGCAGTACTTC; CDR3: CAIRDRGDYEQYF
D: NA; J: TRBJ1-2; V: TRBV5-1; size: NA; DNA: TGCGCCAGCAGCTTGAGCCAGGTCAACTATGGCTACACCTTC; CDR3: CASSLSQVNYGYTF
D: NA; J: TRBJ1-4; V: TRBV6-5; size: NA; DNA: TGTGCCAGCAGTTACGGCGGGGCGGGGAATGAAAAACTGTTTTTT; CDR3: CASSYGGAGNEKLFF
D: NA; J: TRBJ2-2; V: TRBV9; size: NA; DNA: TGTGCCAGCAGCGTAGCAGGTAACACCGGGGAGCTGTTTTTT; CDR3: CASSVAGNTGELFF
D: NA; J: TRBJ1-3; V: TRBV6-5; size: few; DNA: TGTGCCAGCACTAGAGGGTCCCCCGGAAACACCATATATTTT; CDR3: CASTRGSPGNTIYF
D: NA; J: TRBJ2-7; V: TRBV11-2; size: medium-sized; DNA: TGTGCCAGCAGCATTTTGGGCCCAGGGTGGTACGAGCAGTACTTC; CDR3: CASSILGPGWYEQYF
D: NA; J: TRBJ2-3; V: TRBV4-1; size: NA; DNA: TGCGCCAGCCGCTTCGGGGAAGGGTACGGCACAGATACGCAGTATTTT; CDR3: CASRFGEGYGTDTQYF
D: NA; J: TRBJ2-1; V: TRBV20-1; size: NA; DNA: TGCAGTGCTACTACGGGGGAGCAGTTCTTC; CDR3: CSATTGEQFF
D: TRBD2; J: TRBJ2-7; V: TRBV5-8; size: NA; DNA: TGTGCCAGCAGTCGGACTAGCTCCTCCTACGAGCAGTACTTC; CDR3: CASSRTSSSYEQYF
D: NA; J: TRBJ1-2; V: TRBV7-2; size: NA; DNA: TGTGCCAGCACCGAGGATTTCGGCTCGGCTAACTATGGCTACACCTTC; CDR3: CASTEDFGSANYGYTF
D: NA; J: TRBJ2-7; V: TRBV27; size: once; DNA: TGTGCCAGCAGTTTTGGCCACTCCTACGAGCAGTACTTC; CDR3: CASSFGHSYEQYF
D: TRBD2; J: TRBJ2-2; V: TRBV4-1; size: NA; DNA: TGCGCCAGCAGCCAAGTGCTAGCGGGAGGGGCCGGGGAGCTGTTTTTT; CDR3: CASSQVLAGGAGELFF
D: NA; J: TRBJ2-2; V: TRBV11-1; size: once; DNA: TGTGCCAGCAGCTTTCGCCCGGTTGCGATCGGGGAGCTGTTTTTT; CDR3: CASSFRPVAIGELFF
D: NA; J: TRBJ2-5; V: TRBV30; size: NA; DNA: TGTGCCTGGAGTCGCCAGGGAGGCGGCGAGACCCAGTACTTC; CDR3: CAWSRQGGGETQYF
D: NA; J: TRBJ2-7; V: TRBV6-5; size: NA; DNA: TGTGCCAGCAGTTACCATCGGACAGTATCCTACGAGCAGTACTTC; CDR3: CASSYHRTVSYEQYF
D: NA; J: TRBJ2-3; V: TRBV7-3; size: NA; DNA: TGTGCCAGCAGCTTGGTAGGGTACGGGGCAGATACGCAGTATTTT; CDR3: CASSLVGYGADTQYF
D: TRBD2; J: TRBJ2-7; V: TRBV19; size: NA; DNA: TGTGCCAGTAGTACAACTAGCGGGGTTAGCAATTACGACGAGCAGTACTTC; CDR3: CASSTTSGVSNYDEQYF
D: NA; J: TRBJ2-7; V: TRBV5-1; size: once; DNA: TGCGCCAGCAGCTGGGGGCGACGAGATGGAGAGCAGTACTTC; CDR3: CASSWGRRDGEQYF
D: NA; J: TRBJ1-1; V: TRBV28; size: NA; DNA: TGTGCCAGCAGTTTATTTTCCCAGGGAGGCACTGAAGCTTTCTTT; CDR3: CASSLFSQGGTEAFF
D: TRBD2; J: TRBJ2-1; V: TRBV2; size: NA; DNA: TGTGCCAGCAGTGAAGCGCTTGGACTAGCGTCTGACAATGAGCAGTTCTTC; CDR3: CASSEALGLASDNEQFF
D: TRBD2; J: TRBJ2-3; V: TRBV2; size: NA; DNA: TGTGCCAGCAGGGCCGGGACTAGCGGGAGGAGTACAGATACGCAGTATTTT; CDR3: CASRAGTSGRSTDTQYF
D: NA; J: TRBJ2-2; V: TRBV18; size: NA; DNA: TGTGCCAGCTCACCACGCGAGGGGGCGAACACCGGGGAGCTGTTTTTT; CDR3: CASSPREGANTGELFF
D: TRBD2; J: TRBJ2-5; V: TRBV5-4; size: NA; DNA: TGTGCCAGCAGCGCTCTAGCGGGAGGGATCCAAGAGACCCAGTACTTC; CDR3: CASSALAGGIQETQYF
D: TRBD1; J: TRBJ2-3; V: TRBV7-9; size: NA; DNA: TGTGCCAGCCGAAGATGGTCGGGACAGGGCACAGATACGCAGTATTTT; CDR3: CASRRWSGQGTDTQYF
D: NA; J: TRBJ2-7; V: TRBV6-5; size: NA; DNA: TGTGCCAGCAGTTACAATCAGGTGGGACTCGAGCAGTACTTC; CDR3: CASSYNQVGLEQYF
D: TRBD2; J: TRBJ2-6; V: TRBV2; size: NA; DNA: TGTGCCAGCAGTGAAGGGGGACTAGCGGGAGGGAACCGTCCCCTCTGGGGGGCCAACGTCCTGACTTTC; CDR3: CASSEGGLAGGNRPLWGANVLTF
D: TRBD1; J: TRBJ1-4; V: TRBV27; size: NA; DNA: TGTGCCAGCAGTTTGCGCCGGACAGGGTTTGAAAAACTGTTTTTT; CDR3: CASSLRRTGFEKLFF
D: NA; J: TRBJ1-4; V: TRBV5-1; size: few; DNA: TGCGCCAGCAGCCCTACCCCCCAGGGAGGTGGAAAACTGTTTTTT; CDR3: CASSPTPQGGGKLFF
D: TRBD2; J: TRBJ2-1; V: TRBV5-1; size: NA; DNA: TGCGCCAGCAGCTTGGTTCCCGGACTAGCGGGAGATGAGCAGTTCTTC; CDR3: CASSLVPGLAGDEQFF